This TCR beta chain was profiled in a study of cytomegalovirus exposure and HLA in healthy donors. Study outcomes and limitations: High sensitivity and specificity were reportedly achieved when the classifier diagnosed cytomegalovirus status.

Only in-frame clones appear in the TCRdb table, and some are missing; sequencing was by immunoSEQ multiplex PCR. Here the sample spans about 360,000 clones, 80% to 90% being singletons. Remarks on this clone: Its antigen is not known.

Trimming took 3 bases from V and 0 from J, leaving 10 bases between them. In germline, CDR1 is MNHEY, CDR2 SMNVEV (reference sequence). The CDR3 has 15 residues. This sequence was found in a woman between 18 and 29 years old in good health and CMV-seronegative. The chain carries TRBV27 and TRBJ2-3, with D tentatively TRBD2 (6 bases). The sample consisted of PBMCs. CDR3 protein: CASSLTGDSTDTQYF. The CDR3 bases are TGTGCCAGCAGTTTGACGGGGGACAGCACAGATACGCAGTATTTT.